In its sample, the clone carrying this T cell receptor (beta chain) was seen many times. This entry belongs to a study of T cells after yellow fever vaccination. TCRdb re-derived calls from the 5' RACE reads in MiXCR, one entry per CDR3 protein. The repertoire holds roughly 74,000 distinct CDR3 sequences, roughly 7.4% seen once, with under 45% in the top ten. CDR3 size: 14 residues. Deletions cut 0 bases from V and 4 bases from J, with 4 bases between. The germline V gene encodes CDR1 LGHNA and CDR2 YSLEER. Sequenced material: CD8+ T cells sorted from PBMCs, taken less than 6 days after the first yellow fever vaccination. The clonotype originates from a man between 18 and 29 years old who received the YFV17D yellow fever vaccine. This chain links TRBV4-3 with TRBJ2-6; no clear D. The CDR3 sequence: CASSQDSGANVLTF. In nucleotides, the CDR3 is TGCGCCAGCAGCCAAGATTCCGGGGCCAACGTCCTGACTTTC.